This T cell receptor beta chain was sequenced in a study of cytomegalovirus exposure and HLA in healthy donors. Study details: One earlier analysis, a look at roughly 180 million T cells, found roughly 110 million unique TCR beta sequences.

The V gene lost 5 bases and the J gene lost 4 bases, with 9 bases spanning the gap. The CDR3 is made up of 13 amino acids. Germline loops: CDR1 SGHTA, CDR2 FQGTGA. About this clone: The antigen is unknown.

Use of 60 Vbeta and 13 Jbeta primers characterized the PCR. The repertoire was sequenced with immunoSEQ multiplex PCR; TCRdb's copy has only in-frame clones and lacks some. The data contain about 180,000 clones, around 85% of them seen just once; the ten biggest clones take up 1%. General study points: Cytomegalovirus status, reportedly, was diagnosed with high specificity and sensitivity by the classifier. Previously analyzed data showed that most TCR beta V segments were productive at a frequency of about 90% or about 30%. Listed as cytomegalovirus-associated were around 160 TCR beta chains.

Sample: PBMCs. This rearrangement joins TRBV7-3 to TRBJ2-1; D is possibly TRBD2 (6 bases). The receptor was isolated from a boy aged 2 to 10 in good health and CMV-seronegative. In DNA form, the CDR3 reads TGTGCCAGCAGCCTGGGACTTTACAATGAGCAGTTCTTC. It yields the protein CASSLGLYNEQFF.